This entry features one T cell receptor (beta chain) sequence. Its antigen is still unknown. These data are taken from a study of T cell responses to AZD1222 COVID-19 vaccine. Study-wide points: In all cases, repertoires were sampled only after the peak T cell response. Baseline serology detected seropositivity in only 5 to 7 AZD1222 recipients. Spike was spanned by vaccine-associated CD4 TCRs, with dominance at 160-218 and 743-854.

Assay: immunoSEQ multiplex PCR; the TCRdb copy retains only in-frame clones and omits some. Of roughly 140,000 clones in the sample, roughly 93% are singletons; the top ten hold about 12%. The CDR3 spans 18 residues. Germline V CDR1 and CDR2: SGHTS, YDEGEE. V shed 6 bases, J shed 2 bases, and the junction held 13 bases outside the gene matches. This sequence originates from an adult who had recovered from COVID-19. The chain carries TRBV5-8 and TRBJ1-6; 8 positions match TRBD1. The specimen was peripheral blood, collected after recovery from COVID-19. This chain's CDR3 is CASTRLRTGSAYNSPLHF. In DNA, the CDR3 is TGTGCCAGCACCCGACTCCGGACAGGGAGTGCCTATAATTCACCCCTCCACTTT.